The clone carrying this T cell receptor beta chain has a single count. The source of the sample is a study of shared clonotypes between healthy human individuals. Turning to the study itself: A couple of female and three male donors aged 18 to 49 were enrolled.

Clones were read by immunoSEQ multiplex PCR, and TCRdb kept only the in-frame ones, dropping some. Here the sample spans about 1.1 million clones, around three quarters being singletons. Sequenced: memory CD4+ T cells from PBMCs. As to subset: CD45RA-negative fraction. The receptor was derived from a man aged 18 to 30 in good health. Some clones in this sample may be carry-over from other donors' samples.

The chain's CDR3 is CASSDAGISKNIQYF. In nucleotides, the CDR3 is TGTGCCAGCAGTGACGCAGGGATCTCCAAAAACATTCAGTACTTC. This chain uses TRBV2 with TRBJ2-4; TRBD1 is a possible D gene (5 bases). The V end was cut by 3 bases, the J end by 2 bases, with 11 bases between. Germline-derived CDR1 and CDR2 are SNHLY and FYNNEI. The CDR3 is 15 residues long.